This T cell receptor (beta chain) was observed in a study of vaccination effects on CD4 cells after COVID-19. Study results and caveats: Both infection-induced and vaccine-induced clones contracted markedly at late post-vaccination timepoints.

Cells that had been cultured for nine to eleven days were the source of isolated CD4+ T cells. Participants completed two doses of the BNT162b2 or mRNA-1273 vaccine. As to this clone: Its target is unknown.

Repertoires were generated with immunoSEQ multiplex PCR, while TCRdb's copy carries only in-frame clones and drops some. The data show 40,000 to 50,000 clones, more than 65% seen once. The CDR3 sequence is 13 residues long. CDR1 and CDR2 from the germline V gene are GTSNPN and SVGIG (reference sequence). V lost 2 bases and J 4 bases, leaving 9 bases between the germline ends. The chain links TRBV30 to TRBJ1-5; the D is unclear. The sample here was CD4+ T cells from PBMCs cultured without peptide, taken after COVID-19 vaccination. This sequence originates from a human donor who received a COVID-19 vaccine. CDR3 in amino acids: CAWSYSTNQPQHF. As DNA, the CDR3 is TGTGCCTGGAGTTACTCGACAAATCAGCCCCAGCATTTT.